Presented here are 31 T cell receptor beta chains from one specimen sequenced in a study of blood T cell repertoires in COVID-19. Generated by immunoSEQ multiplex PCR, the TCRdb table keeps only in-frame clones and is missing some. The data contain about 440,000 clones, nearly 90% of them singletons. The sample consisted of PBMCs or T cells enriched from blood (not recorded which). The source of these receptors is a woman aged 18-30 years with acute COVID-19.

This chain links TRBV7-2 with TRBJ2-3, with D hard to call. The CDR3 sequence is 14 residues long. The V and J ends lost 5 bases and 2 bases respectively, with 11 bases between them. Germline V gives CDR1 SGHTA, CDR2 FQGNSA. As DNA, the CDR3 is TGTGCCAGCAGCCCAGCAGCGAACACAGATACGCAGTATTTT. Residues: CASSPAANTDTQYF.

The V call is TRBV12-3 or TRBV12-4, the J call TRBJ2-1; 7 bases line up with TRBD2. This CDR3 spans 13 amino acids. Trimming at V came to 6 bases and at J to 5 bases, leaving 4 bases not matched to a gene. CDR3 nucleotides: TGTGCCAGCAGGCTAGCGGAGGACAATGAGCAGTTCTTC. It is translated as CASRLAEDNEQFF.

This chain links TRBV21-1 with TRBJ1-3. TRBV21-1 constitutes a pseudogene. The CDR3 contains 16 residues. CDR3 coding DNA: TGTGCCAGCAGCTCCCCGGGGTCGAGAGCCCAGGACACCATATATTTT. It encodes CASSSPGSRAQDTIYF.

DNA of the CDR3: TGTGCCAGCAGCTTATCAGGGAATAGCAAAAACATTCAGTACTTC. Translation: CASSLSGNSKNIQYF. The gene calls are TRBV7-2 and TRBJ2-4; D might be TRBD1 (5 bases). Trimming took off 2 bases at V and 3 bases at J, with 11 bases between the two ends. The germline V gene encodes CDR1 SGHTA and CDR2 FQGNSA. The CDR3 is 15 residues long.

This clone turned up a few times. The chain employs TRBV3-1 (or the pseudogene TRBV3-2) and TRBJ1-3, with 7 nucleotides matching TRBD1. Germline V gives CDR1 LGHDT, CDR2 YNNKEL (reference sequence). V lost 0 bases to trimming and J lost 0 bases; unmatched junction nucleotides: 5. The CDR3 is made up of 17 amino acids. The CDR3 here is CASSQDLTGSSGNTIYF. DNA for the CDR3: TGTGCCAGCAGCCAAGATCTGACAGGGAGCTCTGGAAACACCATATATTTT.

The chain employs TRBV7-3 and TRBJ1-2, with 8 bases aligning to TRBD1. V lost 1 base and J lost 3; bases outside the gene matches: 13. The CDR3 contains 18 residues. Per germline, CDR1 SGHTA and CDR2 FQGTGA. The CDR3: CASSLMRADRGGDYGYTF. The DNA of the CDR3 is TGTGCCAGCAGCTTAATGAGGGCCGACAGGGGAGGTGACTATGGCTACACCTTC.

This sequence joins TRBV5-1 and TRBJ1-1, with D possibly being TRBD1 (6 bases). The V end was cut by 0 bases, the J end by 10 bases, with 10 bases between. CDR1 and CDR2 (germline): SGHRS, YFSETQ. The CDR3 is made up of 12 amino acids. CDR3 sequence reads: CASSLATGRAFF. CDR3 bases: TGCGCCAGCAGCTTGGCCACAGGGAGAGCTTTCTTT.

The V and J genes are TRBV2 and TRBJ2-7; 7 bases are a match to TRBD1. Germline-derived CDR1 and CDR2 are SNHLY and FYNNEI. V dropped 3 bases and J dropped 2; count of bases not matched to a gene: 7. This CDR3 is built from 15 residues. CDR3 loop: CASSEDRRAAYEQYF. CDR3 coding DNA: TGTGCCAGCAGTGAGGACAGGCGGGCAGCCTACGAGCAGTACTTC.

This sequence joins TRBV9 and TRBJ2-2; perhaps TRBD1 as D (6 bases). Germline values: CDR1 SGDLS, CDR2 YYNGEE. The V gene lost 6 bases and the J gene lost 3 bases, with 6 bases spanning the gap. The CDR3 length is 12 residues. The CDR3 loop is CASNRDTGELFF. CDR3 bases: TGTGCCAGCAACAGGGACACCGGGGAGCTGTTTTTT. Combining the CDR3 with reference TRBV9 and TRBJ2-2 gives the whole variable domain DSGVTQTPKHLITATGQRVTLRCSPRSGDLSVYWYQQSLDQGLQFLIQYYNGEERAKGNILERFSAQQFPDLHSELNLSSLELGDSALYFCASNRDTGELFFGEGSRLTVL.

V and J are TRBV5-8 and TRBJ1-5; a weak D match, TRBD1 (5 bases). Germline values: CDR1 SGHTS, CDR2 YDEGEE. The CDR3 is 14 amino acids. The germline V and J ends were trimmed by 0 bases and 3 bases, with 7 bases remaining between them. The DNA for the CDR3 is TGTGCCAGCAGCTTGGGACAGACCAATCAGCCCCAGCATTTT. It specifies CASSLGQTNQPQHF. The full variable domain, with the rest looked up from reference TRBV5-8 and TRBJ1-5, is EAGVTQSPTHLIKTRGQQATLRCSPISGHTSVYWYQQALGLGLQFLLWYDEGEERNRGNFPPRFSGRQFPNYSSELNVNALELEDSALYLCASSLGQTNQPQHFGDGTRLSIL.

This clone showed up just a few times. The CDR3 coding sequence is TGTGCCAGCAGCCCCCGGGCGCGGGCGAACACTGAAGCTTTCTTT. Its translation: CASSPRARANTEAFF. This chain joins TRBV7-9 and TRBJ1-1; D is unresolved. The CDR3 has 15 residues. V was cut by 5 bases and J by 1 base, with 14 bases left in between. Germline V CDR1 and CDR2: SEHNR, FQNEAQ (reference sequence).

This chain uses TRBV7-9 with TRBJ2-1; D gene uncertain. CDR1 is SEHNR and CDR2 is FQNEAQ in the germline V gene (reference sequence). The CDR3 sequence is 12 residues long. Trimming took 2 bases from V and 7 from J, leaving 6 bases between them. The CDR3, as DNA: TGTGCCAGCAGCTTAAGGAGAAATGAGCAGTTCTTC. It translates to CASSLRRNEQFF.

The chain combines TRBV4-3 with TRBJ1-2, with D possibly TRBD1 on 6 matching bases. The CDR3 length is 16 residues. V lost 4 bases to trimming and J lost 6 bases, with 21 bases between them. CDR1 is LGHNA and CDR2 is YSLEER in the germline V gene. CDR3 loop: CASSRVIQGPLDGYTF. CDR3 in DNA: TGCGCCAGCAGCCGAGTCATTCAGGGGCCCCTCGATGGCTACACCTTC.

V usage is TRBV7-9 and J usage is TRBJ1-2; 8 bases match TRBD1. This CDR3 spans 14 amino acids. The V and J ends lost 0 bases and 8 bases, in that order; junction bases with no gene match: 5. Per the germline V gene, CDR1 is SEHNR and CDR2 is FQNEAQ (reference sequence). The CDR3 loop reads CASSLADRARGYTF. The DNA for the CDR3 is TGTGCCAGCAGCTTAGCGGACAGGGCTCGGGGCTACACCTTC.

The chain uses TRBV11-2 and TRBJ2-5, with TRBD1 identical over 9 bases. CDR1 is SGHAT, CDR2 FQNNGV, per germline. There are 19 residues in the CDR3. The junction had 12 bases not matched to a gene; V was cut back by 1 base and J by 0 bases. CDR3 nucleotides: TGTGCCAGCAGCTTAGCCGGTAGCTCGGGACAGGGCTACCAAGAGACCCAGTACTTC. Residues: CASSLAGSSGQGYQETQYF.

V usage is TRBV3-1 (or the pseudogene TRBV3-2) and J usage is TRBJ1-2; tentatively, D is TRBD1 (6 bases). Trimming pared 4 bases from V and 5 bases from J, leaving 8 bases between. The CDR3 has 12 residues. CDR1 and CDR2 from the germline V gene are LGHDT and YNNKEL (reference sequence). The CDR3 DNA reads TGTGCCAGCAGCCGTACAGGGTATGGCTACACCTTC. Amino acid sequence: CASSRTGYGYTF.

The chain recombines TRBV7-6 with TRBJ1-1, with D possibly being TRBD1 (5 bases). Between the trimmed V and J ends, which lost 5 bases and 8 bases, there was a span of 15 bases. Germline values: CDR1 SGHVS, CDR2 FNYEAQ. CDR3 length: 13 residues. Here the CDR3 reads CASSPRAGGEAFF. The CDR3 nucleotides read TGTGCCAGCAGCCCAAGGGCCGGGGGGGAAGCTTTCTTT.

V is TRBV7-9 and J is TRBJ1-2; the match to TRBD1 covers 7 bases. Germline V lookup: CDR1 SEHNR, CDR2 FQNEAQ (reference sequence). This CDR3 comprises 13 residues. After removal of 5 bases from V and 5 bases from J, the junction contained 5 bases not matched to a gene. CDR3 nucleotides: TGTGCCAGCAGCAGCACAGGGGATTATGGCTACACCTTC. This encodes CASSSTGDYGYTF.

The V call is TRBV6-5, the J call TRBJ2-7; TRBD2 matches at 11 bases. Losses at the gene ends were 6 bases for V and 4 bases for J; bases not matched to a gene: 5. The germline gives CDR1 MNHEY, CDR2 SVGAGI. The CDR3 length is 14 residues. The DNA for the CDR3 is TGTGCCAGCAGCAGACTAGCGGGATCTTACGAGCAGTACTTC. Protein product: CASSRLAGSYEQYF.

The J gene is TRBJ1-2, the V gene TRBV6-5, with 7 bases lining up with TRBD1. This CDR3 spans 16 amino acids. In germline, CDR1 is MNHEY, CDR2 SVGAGI. The V gene end was trimmed by 0 bases and the J gene end by 2 bases; junction bases not matched to a gene: 6. The CDR3 DNA follows: TGTGCCAGCAGTTACTCGACACTGGACAGGAACTATGGCTACACCTTC. This codes for CASSYSTLDRNYGYTF.

This rearrangement joins TRBV7-2 to TRBJ2-1, with 7 bases lining up with TRBD1. V was clipped by 5 bases and J by 7 bases; unmatched bases: 5. The CDR3 has 13 residues. Germline loops: CDR1 SGHTA, CDR2 FQGNSA. CDR3: CASSATGWNEQFF. In DNA form, the CDR3 reads TGTGCCAGCAGCGCGACAGGGTGGAATGAGCAGTTCTTC.

The chain uses TRBV9 and TRBJ1-2, with unresolved D. Trimming shortened V by 2 bases and J by 13 bases, and 15 bases separated the two germline ends. Germline V CDR1 and CDR2: SGDLS, YYNGEE. This CDR3 contains 12 residues. CDR3 protein: CASSVEGSGGTF. The CDR3 DNA is TGTGCCAGCAGCGTGGAGGGCAGTGGTGGCACCTTC.

The chain employs TRBV27 and TRBJ1-2, with TRBD1 as a possible D gene (5 bases). Trimming removed 5 bases from V and 8 bases from J, with 15 bases in between. The CDR3 is made up of 13 amino acids. Per germline, CDR1 MNHEY and CDR2 SMNVEV (reference sequence). Here the CDR3 reads CASSLGGVWGYTF. CDR3 nucleotides: TGTGCCAGCAGTCTCGGGGGGGTGTGGGGCTACACCTTC.

The genes are TRBV9 and TRBJ2-1; 8 bases map to TRBD2. V lost 0 bases and J lost 8; bases outside the gene matches: 7. Germline CDR1 reads SGDLS; CDR2 reads YYNGEE. The CDR3 loop spans 15 amino acids. The CDR3 spells CASSVGKLAGDEQFF. The CDR3 DNA reads TGTGCCAGCAGCGTAGGTAAGCTAGCGGGCGATGAGCAGTTCTTC.

V gene TRBV11-1 combines with J gene TRBJ1-1, with 8 nucleotides matching TRBD1. Germline CDR1 SGHAT, CDR2 FQDESV (reference sequence). Unmatched junction bases numbered 8, after V lost 0 bases and J lost 2 bases. This CDR3 comprises 17 residues. CDR3 coding DNA: TGTGCCAGCAGCTTAGCAGGACAGGGACCAGCAAACACTGAAGCTTTCTTT. Translated, it gives CASSLAGQGPANTEAFF.

The chain links TRBV7-6 to TRBJ1-4; D uncertain. The CDR3 runs to 15 residues. The germline CDR1 and CDR2 sequences are SGHVS and FNYEAQ. V lost 5 bases, J lost 4 bases, and 14 bases lay in between. The CDR3 region is CASSPGLRSNEKLFF. The CDR3 nucleotides are TGTGCCAGCAGCCCCGGGTTAAGGAGTAATGAAAAACTGTTTTTT.

The chain is built from TRBV5-1 and TRBJ2-5, with TRBD1 matching over 7 bases. The CDR3 is 15 residues long. Germline values: CDR1 SGHRS, CDR2 YFSETQ. The junction had 3 bases not matched to a gene; V was cut back by 0 bases and J by 1 base. This CDR3 is CASSLGYRGQETQYF. The CDR3 DNA reads TGCGCCAGCAGCTTGGGGTACAGGGGCCAAGAGACCCAGTACTTC.

The chain uses TRBV5-5 and TRBJ2-1; TRBD2 aligns across 11 bases. Germline lookup yields CDR1 SGHKS and CDR2 YYEKEE (reference sequence). The CDR3 consists of 15 residues. J lost 3 bases, V lost 5 bases, and 4 bases had no gene match. DNA of the CDR3: TGTGCCAGCAGTTTTAGCGGGAGGGACTACAATGAGCAGTTCTTC. This translates into CASSFSGRDYNEQFF.

A remark on this clone: Its ends do not fully match the called genes, so a read error is possible. The gene calls are TRBV18 and TRBJ1-2; TRBD1 matches at 9 bases. The CDR3 totals 13 residues. CDR1 and CDR2 from the germline V gene are KGHSH and LQKENI. The CDR3 DNA follows: TGTGCCAGCTCGCCACAGGGGGCGAAGGGCTACACCTTC. This gives the protein CASSPQGAKGYTF.

This clone has more than one count but fewer than ten. The chain combines TRBV30 with TRBJ1-4; tentatively, D is TRBD1 (5 bases). Germline CDR1 reads GTSNPN; CDR2 reads SVGIG (reference sequence). This CDR3 region has 18 residues. V lost 0 bases and J lost 0, with 17 bases in between. CDR3 amino acids: CAWSVHSGPGATNEKLFF. The CDR3 region has the DNA TGTGCCTGGAGTGTACACAGTGGGCCGGGGGCAACTAATGAAAAACTGTTTTTT.

This chain connects TRBV19 to TRBJ1-1; D is unclear. The CDR3 sequence is 12 residues long. V shed 9 bases and J shed 3 bases, with 11 bases lying between them. Germline CDR1 reads LNHDA; CDR2 reads SQIVND (reference sequence). The CDR3 loop reads CARRVRDTEAFF. CDR3 nucleotides: TGTGCCAGGAGGGTACGGGACACTGAAGCTTTCTTT.